Many counts were recorded for the clone carrying this T cell receptor (beta chain). As yet, its antigen is unknown. This sample was included in a study of T-cell reconstitution after alpha-beta-depleted transplantation in children. General study points: Once a year had passed after transplant, T-cell counts and diversity came mostly from newly produced T cells. It was surviving recipient T cells and thymic progenitors that gave some patients high TCRbeta diversity at day 60. It was reported that alpha-beta T cells came from several hundred expanded graft clones (about two months after transplant).

Unique molecular identifiers were used to barcode this TCRbeta library. TCRdb passed the PCR reads through MiXCR, listing each CDR3 protein once. This sample yields fewer than 550,000 distinct CDR3 sequences, of which roughly 10% are seen a single time; around 2% belongs to the top ten. The CDR3 contains 14 residues. V dropped 7 bases and J dropped 3; count of bases not matched to a gene: 8. The chain is built from TRBV12-3 or TRBV12-4 and TRBJ2-7; 8 bases are a match to TRBD1. This TCR derives from a child between 2 and 9 years old with inherited bone marrow failure, due to receive a stem cell transplant. The sequences come from PBMCs, collected before TCRalphabeta/CD19-depleted stem cell transplant. In DNA form, the CDR3 reads TGTGCCAGCAATCTAGGGACAGGAAGCTACGAGCAGTACTTC. The encoded protein is CASNLGTGSYEQYF.